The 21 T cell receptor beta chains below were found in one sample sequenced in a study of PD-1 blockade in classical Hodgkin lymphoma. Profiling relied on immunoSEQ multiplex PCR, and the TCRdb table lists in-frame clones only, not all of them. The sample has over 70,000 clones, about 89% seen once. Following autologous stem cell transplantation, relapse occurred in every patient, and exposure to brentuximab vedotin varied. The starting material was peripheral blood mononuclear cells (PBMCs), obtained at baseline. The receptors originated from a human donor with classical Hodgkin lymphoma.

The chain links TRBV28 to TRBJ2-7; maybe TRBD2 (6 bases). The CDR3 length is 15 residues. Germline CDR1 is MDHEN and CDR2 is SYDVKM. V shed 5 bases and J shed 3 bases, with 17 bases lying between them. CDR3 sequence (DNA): TGTGCCAGCAGTCAAGCCGGGACTTACATCTACGAGCAGTACTTC. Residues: CASSQAGTYIYEQYF.

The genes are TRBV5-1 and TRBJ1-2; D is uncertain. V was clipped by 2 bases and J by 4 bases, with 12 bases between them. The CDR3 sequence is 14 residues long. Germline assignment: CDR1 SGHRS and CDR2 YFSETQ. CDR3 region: CASSFLRGSYGYTF. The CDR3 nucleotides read TGCGCCAGCAGCTTTCTGAGAGGGAGCTATGGCTACACCTTC.

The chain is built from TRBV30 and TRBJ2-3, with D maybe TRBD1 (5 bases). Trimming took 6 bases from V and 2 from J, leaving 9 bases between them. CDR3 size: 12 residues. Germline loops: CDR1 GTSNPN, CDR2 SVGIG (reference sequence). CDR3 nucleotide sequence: TGTGCCTGCCGACAGTTCACAGATACGCAGTATTTT. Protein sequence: CACRQFTDTQYF.

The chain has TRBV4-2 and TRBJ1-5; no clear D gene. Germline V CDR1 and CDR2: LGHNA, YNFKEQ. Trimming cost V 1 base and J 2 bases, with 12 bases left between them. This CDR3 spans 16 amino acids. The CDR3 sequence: CASSQVKNEGNQPQHF. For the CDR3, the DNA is TGTGCCAGCAGCCAAGTTAAGAATGAGGGCAATCAGCCCCAGCATTTT.

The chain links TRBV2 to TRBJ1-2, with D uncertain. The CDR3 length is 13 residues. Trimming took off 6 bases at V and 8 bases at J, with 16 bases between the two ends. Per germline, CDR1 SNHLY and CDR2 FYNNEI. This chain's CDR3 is CASSASGNRGYTF. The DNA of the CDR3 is TGTGCCAGCAGCGCCAGCGGCAATCGAGGCTACACCTTC.

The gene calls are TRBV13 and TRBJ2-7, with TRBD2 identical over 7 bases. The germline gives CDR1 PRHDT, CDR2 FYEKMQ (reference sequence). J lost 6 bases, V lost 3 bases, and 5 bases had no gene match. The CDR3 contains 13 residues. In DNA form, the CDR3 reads TGTGCCAGCAGCTTTAGTCTAGCGGTCGAGCAGTACTTC. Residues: CASSFSLAVEQYF.

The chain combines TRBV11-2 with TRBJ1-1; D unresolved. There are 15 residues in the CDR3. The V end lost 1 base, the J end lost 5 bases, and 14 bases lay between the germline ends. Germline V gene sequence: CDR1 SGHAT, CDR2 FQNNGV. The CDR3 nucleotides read TGTGCCAGCAGCTTAGTCGCAGGTGAAAGAACTGAAGCTTTCTTT. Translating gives CASSLVAGERTEAFF. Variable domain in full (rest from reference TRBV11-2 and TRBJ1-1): EAGVAQSPRYKIIEKRQSVAFWCNPISGHATLYWYQQILGQGPKLLIQFQNNGVVDDSQLPKDRFSAERLKGVDSTLKIQPAKLEDSAVYLCASSLVAGERTEAFFGQGTRLTVV.

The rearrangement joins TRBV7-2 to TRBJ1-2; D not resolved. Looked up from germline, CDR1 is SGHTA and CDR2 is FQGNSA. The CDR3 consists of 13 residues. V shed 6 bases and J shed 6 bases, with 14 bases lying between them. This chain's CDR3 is CASSSSGADGYTF. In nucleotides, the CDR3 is TGTGCCAGCAGTTCGTCGGGCGCGGATGGCTACACCTTC.

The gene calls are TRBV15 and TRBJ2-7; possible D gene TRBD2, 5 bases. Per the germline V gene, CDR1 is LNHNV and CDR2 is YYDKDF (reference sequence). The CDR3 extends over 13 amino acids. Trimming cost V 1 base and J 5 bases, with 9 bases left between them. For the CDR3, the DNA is TGTGCCACCAGCAGAGCCGGGAACAACGAGCAGTACTTC. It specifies CATSRAGNNEQYF.

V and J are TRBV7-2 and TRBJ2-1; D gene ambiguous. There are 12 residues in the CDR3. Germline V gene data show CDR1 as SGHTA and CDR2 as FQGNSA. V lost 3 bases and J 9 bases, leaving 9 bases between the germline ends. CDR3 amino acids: CASSFLVGEQFF. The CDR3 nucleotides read TGTGCCAGCAGCTTTCTCGTAGGTGAGCAGTTCTTC.

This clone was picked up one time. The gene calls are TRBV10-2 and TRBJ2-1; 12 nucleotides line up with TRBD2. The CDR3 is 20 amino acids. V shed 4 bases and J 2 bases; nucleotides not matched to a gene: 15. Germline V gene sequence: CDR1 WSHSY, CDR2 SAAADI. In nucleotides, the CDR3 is TGCGCCAGCAGTGTTATCGGTCGGACTAGCGGGGCCGGGCCCTACAATGAGCAGTTCTTC. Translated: CASSVIGRTSGAGPYNEQFF.

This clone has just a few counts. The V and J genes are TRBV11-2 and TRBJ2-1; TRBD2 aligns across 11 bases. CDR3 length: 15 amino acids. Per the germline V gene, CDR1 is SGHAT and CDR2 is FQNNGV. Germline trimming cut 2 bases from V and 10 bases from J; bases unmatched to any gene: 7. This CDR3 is CASSLSTSGTTEQFF. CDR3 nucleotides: TGTGCCAGCAGCTTATCGACTAGCGGGACTACCGAGCAGTTCTTC.

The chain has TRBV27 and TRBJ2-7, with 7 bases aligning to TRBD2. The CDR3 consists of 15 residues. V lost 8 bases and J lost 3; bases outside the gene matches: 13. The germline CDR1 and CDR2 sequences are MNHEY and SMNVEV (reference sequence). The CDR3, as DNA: TGTGCCAGCTCTACCTTGGCGGGAGAGGGCTACGAGCAGTACTTC. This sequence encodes CASSTLAGEGYEQYF.

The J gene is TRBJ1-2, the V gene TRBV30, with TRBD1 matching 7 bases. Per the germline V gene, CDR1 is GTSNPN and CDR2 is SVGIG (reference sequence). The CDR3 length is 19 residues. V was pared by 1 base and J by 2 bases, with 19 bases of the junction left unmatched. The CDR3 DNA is TGTGCCTGGAGTGCGAGGGAGGCCCAATGGACAGGTTCGAACTATGGCTACACCTTC. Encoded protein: CAWSAREAQWTGSNYGYTF. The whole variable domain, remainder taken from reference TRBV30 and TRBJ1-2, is SQTIHQWPATLVQPVGSPLSLECTVEGTSNPNLYWYRQAAGRGLQLLFYSVGIGQISSEVPQNLSASRPQDRQFILSSKKLLLSDSGFYLCAWSAREAQWTGSNYGYTFGSGTRLTVV.

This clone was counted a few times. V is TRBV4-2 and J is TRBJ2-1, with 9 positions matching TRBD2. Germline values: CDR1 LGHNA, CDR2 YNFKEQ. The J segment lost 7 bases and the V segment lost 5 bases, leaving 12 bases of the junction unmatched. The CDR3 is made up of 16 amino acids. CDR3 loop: CASSLVAGDSGNEQFF. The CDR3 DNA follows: TGTGCCAGCAGCTTGGTAGCGGGAGACTCGGGAAATGAGCAGTTCTTC.

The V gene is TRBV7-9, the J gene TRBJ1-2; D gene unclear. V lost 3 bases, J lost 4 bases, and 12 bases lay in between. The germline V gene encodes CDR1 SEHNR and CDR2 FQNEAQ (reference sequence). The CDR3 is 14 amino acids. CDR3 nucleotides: TGTGCCAGCAGCTTCCCGCCCGGTTTCTATGGCTACACCTTC. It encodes CASSFPPGFYGYTF.

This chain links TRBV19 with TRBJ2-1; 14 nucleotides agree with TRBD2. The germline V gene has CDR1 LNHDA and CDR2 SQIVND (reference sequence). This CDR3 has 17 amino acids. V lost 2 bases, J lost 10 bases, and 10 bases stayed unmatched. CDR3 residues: CASSIPKRTSGRREQFF. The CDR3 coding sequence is TGTGCCAGTAGTATACCTAAGCGGACTAGCGGGAGGCGCGAGCAGTTCTTC.

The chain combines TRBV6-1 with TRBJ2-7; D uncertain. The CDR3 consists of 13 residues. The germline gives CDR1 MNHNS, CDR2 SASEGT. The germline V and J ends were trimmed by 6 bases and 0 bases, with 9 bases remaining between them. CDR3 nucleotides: TGTGCCAGCAGCGACACCACCTCCTACGAGCAGTACTTC. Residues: CASSDTTSYEQYF.

CDR3 DNA: TGCAGTGCTAGTCCCGACCTGGAAGCTTTCTTT. Translated, it gives CSASPDLEAFF. The V and J genes are TRBV20-1 and TRBJ1-1, with D hard to call. Looked up from germline, CDR1 is DFQATT and CDR2 is SNEGSKA (reference sequence). This CDR3 comprises 11 residues. V dropped 3 bases and J dropped 8 bases, with 10 bases sitting between them.

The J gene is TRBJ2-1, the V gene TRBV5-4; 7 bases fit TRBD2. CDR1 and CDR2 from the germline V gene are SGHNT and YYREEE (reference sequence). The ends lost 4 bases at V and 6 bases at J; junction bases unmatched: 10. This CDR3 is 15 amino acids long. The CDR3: CASSPGLVRVNEQFF. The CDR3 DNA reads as TGTGCCAGCAGCCCCGGACTAGTTCGGGTCAATGAGCAGTTCTTC.

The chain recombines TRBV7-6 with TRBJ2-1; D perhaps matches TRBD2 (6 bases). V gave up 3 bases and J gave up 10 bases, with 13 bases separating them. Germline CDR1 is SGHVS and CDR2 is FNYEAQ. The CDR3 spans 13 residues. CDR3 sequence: CASSFDLGGEQFF. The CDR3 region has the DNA TGTGCCAGCAGCTTCGACCTGGGAGGCGAGCAGTTCTTC.